Listed below are T cell receptor beta chains from one sample, sequenced in a study of blood T cell repertoires in COVID-19. TCRdb keeps only in-frame clones here, not all; method: immunoSEQ multiplex PCR. The sample has approximately 200,000 clones; more than 70% are singletons. Sample: peripheral blood. These receptors originate from a person aged 70 to 85 with COVID-19, enrolled during active disease. The CDR3 runs from the conserved cysteine through the conserved F or W.

j_call v_call cdr3_aa
TRBJ2-5 TRBV7-7 CASSSGTGQGETQYF
TRBJ1-1 TRBV27 CASSFRGMNTEAFF
TRBJ1-1 TRBV11-2 CASSTVGAEAFF
TRBJ1-1 TRBV2 CASAQGTTEAFF
TRBJ2-7 TRBV7-2 CASSPSRGQYEQYF
TRBJ1-5 TRBV28 CASSSPAPGETAQPQHF
TRBJ2-6 TRBV19 CASSPYRSGANVLTF
TRBJ1-4 TRBV12-3/TRBV12-4 CASTYRENEKLFF
TRBJ2-6 TRBV2 CASIHLRDSVLSGANVLTF
TRBJ2-7 TRBV5-1 CASSFKSPGTSGAYEQYF
TRBJ1-5 TRBV28 CASSLGGDSNQPQHF
TRBJ2-2 TRBV19 CASTPWGGQTGELFF
TRBJ2-3 TRBV7-2 CASSLVASGVTNTQYF
TRBJ2-2 TRBV10-3 CAISTSGRGSGGELFF
TRBJ2-7 TRBV19 CASSLRDKGYEQYF
TRBJ2-2 TRBV28 CASRYSGTGNTGELFF
TRBJ2-2 TRBV19 CASSTSGTSAAGELFF
TRBJ1-5 TRBV10-3 CAISTGLGQPQHF
TRBJ2-1 TRBV6-5 CASSYSGTGSYNEQFF
TRBJ2-5 TRBV15 CATSGPGGEETQYF
TRBJ1-2 TRBV15 CATSRGQSNHGYTF
TRBJ2-1 TRBV19 CASSPRLAGGRYNEQFF
TRBJ1-4 TRBV11-1 CASSRSSTNEKLFF
TRBJ2-2 TRBV6-4 CASSVMGGTGELFF
TRBJ2-7 TRBV7-3 CASSLTADSGKYEQYF
TRBJ1-3 TRBV6-5 CASRADSGSGNTIYF
TRBJ1-1 TRBV19 CASSILSGRTLNTEAFF
TRBJ2-3 TRBV7-2 CASSWKGATDTQYF
TRBJ2-1 TRBV11-1 CASSSVGSSYNEQFF
TRBJ1-3 TRBV10-1 CATLILGVDAGNTIYF
TRBJ1-1 TRBV21-1 CASSKGTGGPNTEAFF
TRBJ1-5 TRBV28 CASSLFRVSNQPQHF
TRBJ1-1 TRBV5-3 CARSFGDTEAFF
TRBJ1-3 TRBV18 CASSPVVQRNSAGNTIYF
TRBJ1-2 TRBV2 CASSSDRGYGYTF
TRBJ2-2 TRBV10-1 CASSDQGQKNTGELFF
TRBJ1-6 TRBV6-6 CASRLGELNSPLHF
TRBJ2-5 TRBV3-1/TRBV3-2 CASSLGTTRWLETQYF
TRBJ1-2 TRBV6-6 CASSPLGTGARFGGYTF
TRBJ1-3 TRBV12-3/TRBV12-4 CAITGDSGNTIYF
TRBJ1-6 TRBV9 CASSPRDIINPLHF
TRBJ1-3 TRBV18 CASSPNSFSSGNTIYF
TRBJ2-5 TRBV4-1 CASSQAGEETQYF
TRBJ2-5 TRBV28 CASSFGRGETQYF
TRBJ2-5 TRBV28 CASSLPGETQYF
TRBJ1-3 TRBV5-6 CASSRIEGAGNTIYF
TRBJ2-3 TRBV5-4 CASSRGITTADTQYF
TRBJ1-4 TRBV10-2 CASSEPGQGYNEKLFF
TRBJ1-2 TRBV5-8 CASSLLGGYTF
TRBJ2-3 TRBV24-1 CATSDHLAGGWGDTQYF
TRBJ1-2 TRBV5-6 CASSLGTGYYGYTF